This T cell receptor (beta chain) comes out of a study of response to subunit inactivated influenza vaccine. Looked up from germline, CDR1 is SGHVS and CDR2 is FQNEAQ. J was trimmed by 4 bases and V by 5 bases; bases with no gene match: 9. The CDR3 runs to 16 residues. Each CDR3 protein gets one entry after TCRdb re-called the RT-PCR reads with MiXCR. The data show under 750,000 distinct CDR3 sequences, 10% to 15% seen once. Only a few counts were recorded for this clonotype. This receptor was obtained from a man aged 45 to 65 who received an inactivated influenza vaccine. The V and J genes are TRBV7-8 and TRBJ2-2; 8 nucleotides line up with TRBD2. Sequenced here: PBMCs from blood, sampled on the day of vaccination. The CDR3 spells CASSRRGLGGTGELFF. CDR3 coding DNA: TGTGCCAGCAGCCGCCGGGGACTAGGGGGCACCGGGGAGCTGTTTTTT.